A few counts support the clone carrying this TCR beta chain. Its target is not known. The data were taken from a study of regulatory T cells in long-lasting Graves disease. Study-wide context: The term persistent Graves' disease signified upward of 5 years on antithyroid drugs with positive TSH receptor antibodies.

Germline assignment: CDR1 MDHEN and CDR2 SYDVKM. The length of the CDR3 is 13 residues. V dropped 4 bases and J dropped 5 bases, with 11 bases sitting between them. Described time point: persistent/refractory GD, antithyroid drugs over 5 years with positive TRAb. Researchers made the TCR library from RNA that was extracted from PBMCs. Findings of the study overall: New patients shared 800 to 1,000 public clonotypes, fewer than the roughly 2,600 shared by persistent patients.

iRepertoire HTBI primers and Arm-PCR of CDR3 regions built TCR beta libraries. MiXCR was run by TCRdb on the multiplex PCR reads, yielding one entry per CDR3 protein. This table has about 450,000 distinct CDR3 sequences, 23% appearing once. The chain is built from TRBV28 and TRBJ1-1; D ambiguous. The clonotype originates from a female donor with Graves disease. This sample comprised peripheral blood mononuclear cells (PBMCs), obtained when the disease was refractory, from a patient treated with antithyroid drugs. DNA of the CDR3: TGTGCCAGCAGTTCGGGAGGTTGGACTGAAGCTTTCTTT. It encodes CASSSGGWTEAFF.